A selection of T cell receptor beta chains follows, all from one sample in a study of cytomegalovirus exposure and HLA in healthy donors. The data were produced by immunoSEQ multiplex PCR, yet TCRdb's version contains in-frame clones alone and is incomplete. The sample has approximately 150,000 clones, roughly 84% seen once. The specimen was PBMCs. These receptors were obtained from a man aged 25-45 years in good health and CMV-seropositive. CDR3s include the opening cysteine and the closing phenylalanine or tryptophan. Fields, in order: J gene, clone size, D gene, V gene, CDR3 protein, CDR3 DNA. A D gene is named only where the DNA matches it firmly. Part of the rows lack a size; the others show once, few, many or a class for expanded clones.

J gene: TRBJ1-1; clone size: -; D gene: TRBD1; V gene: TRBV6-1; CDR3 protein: CASSEGDRGLKTEAFF; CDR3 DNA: TGTGCCAGCAGTGAGGGGGACAGGGGGCTTAAGACTGAAGCTTTCTTT
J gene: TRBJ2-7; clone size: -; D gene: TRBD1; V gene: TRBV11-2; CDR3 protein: CASSLGGQGYEQYF; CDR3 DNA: TGTGCCAGCAGCTTGGGGGGACAGGGGTACGAGCAGTACTTC
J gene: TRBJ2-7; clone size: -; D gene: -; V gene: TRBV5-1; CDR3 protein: CASSFQGKQYF; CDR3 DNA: TGCGCCAGCAGCTTTCAGGGCAAGCAGTACTTC
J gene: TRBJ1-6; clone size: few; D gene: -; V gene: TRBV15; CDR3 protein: CATSGLSYNSPLHF; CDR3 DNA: TGTGCCACCAGCGGGCTGTCCTATAATTCACCCCTCCACTTT
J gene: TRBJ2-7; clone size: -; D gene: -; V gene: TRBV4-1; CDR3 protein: CASSPLNFVYEQYF; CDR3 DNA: TGCGCCAGCAGCCCCCTAAATTTCGTCTACGAGCAGTACTTC
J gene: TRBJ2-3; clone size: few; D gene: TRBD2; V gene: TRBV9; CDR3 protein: CASSVWEGRTDTQYF; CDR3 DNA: TGTGCCAGCAGCGTGTGGGAGGGGCGGACAGATACGCAGTATTTT
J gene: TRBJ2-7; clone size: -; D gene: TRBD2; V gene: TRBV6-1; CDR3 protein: CASTPGLAGSYEQYF; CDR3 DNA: TGTGCCAGCACCCCGGGACTAGCGGGATCCTACGAGCAGTACTTC
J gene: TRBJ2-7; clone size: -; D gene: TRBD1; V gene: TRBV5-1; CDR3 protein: CASSLLPTGGAEQYF; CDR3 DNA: TGCGCCAGCAGCTTGTTACCGACAGGGGGGGCCGAGCAGTACTTC
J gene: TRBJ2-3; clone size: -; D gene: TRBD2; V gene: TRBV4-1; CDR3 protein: CASSHHPYLLAGDTDTQYF; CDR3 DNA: TGCGCCAGCAGCCATCATCCCTATCTCCTAGCGGGGGACACAGATACGCAGTATTTT
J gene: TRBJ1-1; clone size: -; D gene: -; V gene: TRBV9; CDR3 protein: CASSVEGRTEAFF; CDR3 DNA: TGTGCCAGCAGCGTGGAGGGGAGAACTGAAGCTTTCTTT
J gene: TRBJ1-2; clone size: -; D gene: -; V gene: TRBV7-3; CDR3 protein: CASSPTHGGYGYTF; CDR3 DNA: TGTGCCAGCAGCCCCACGCATGGAGGTTATGGCTACACCTTC
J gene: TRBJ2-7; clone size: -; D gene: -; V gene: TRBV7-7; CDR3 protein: CASSPDRNYEQYF; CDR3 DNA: TGTGCCAGCAGCCCCGACAGAAACTACGAGCAGTACTTC
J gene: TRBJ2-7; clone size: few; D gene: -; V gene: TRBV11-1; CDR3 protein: CASSPPAGTYEQYF; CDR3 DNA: TGTGCCAGCAGCCCTCCCGCGGGGACCTACGAGCAGTACTTC
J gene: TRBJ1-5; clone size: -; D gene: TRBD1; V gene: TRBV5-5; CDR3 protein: CASSLEPQGGRQPQHF; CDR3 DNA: TGTGCCAGCAGCTTGGAACCCCAGGGGGGACGACAGCCCCAGCATTTT
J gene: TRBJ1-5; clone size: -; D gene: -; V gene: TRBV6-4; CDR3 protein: CAGAWQPQHF; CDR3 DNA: TGTGCCGGGGCATGGCAGCCCCAGCATTTT
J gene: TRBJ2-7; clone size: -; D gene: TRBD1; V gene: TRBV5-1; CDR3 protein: CASSFGTGKSYEQYF; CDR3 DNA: TGCGCCAGCAGCTTTGGGACAGGCAAGTCCTACGAGCAGTACTTC
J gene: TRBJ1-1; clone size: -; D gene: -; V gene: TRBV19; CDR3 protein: CASSIKGDTEAFF; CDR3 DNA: TGTGCCAGTAGTATTAAGGGGGACACTGAAGCTTTCTTT
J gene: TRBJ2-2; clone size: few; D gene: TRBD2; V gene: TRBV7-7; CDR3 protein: CASSVTGTSIPGELFF; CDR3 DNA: TGTGCTAGCAGCGTTACCGGGACTAGCATTCCCGGGGAGCTGTTTTTT
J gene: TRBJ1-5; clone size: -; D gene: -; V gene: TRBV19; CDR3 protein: CASSISGERSNQPQHF; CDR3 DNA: TGTGCCAGTAGTATCTCCGGGGAACGGAGCAATCAGCCCCAGCATTTT
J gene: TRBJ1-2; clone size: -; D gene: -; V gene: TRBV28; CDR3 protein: CASSRRGMSYGYTF; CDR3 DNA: TGTGCCAGCAGCCGACGGGGAATGAGCTATGGCTACACCTTC
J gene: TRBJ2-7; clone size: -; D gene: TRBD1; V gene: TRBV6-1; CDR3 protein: CASSQWTGGSYEQYF; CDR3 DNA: TGTGCCAGCAGTCAGTGGACAGGGGGATCCTACGAGCAGTACTTC
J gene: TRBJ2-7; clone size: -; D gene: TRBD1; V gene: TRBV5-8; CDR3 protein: CASSLLRQGDEQYF; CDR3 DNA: TGTGCCAGCAGCTTGTTGAGACAGGGGGACGAGCAGTACTTC
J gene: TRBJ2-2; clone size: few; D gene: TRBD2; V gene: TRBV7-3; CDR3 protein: CASSLGGRAATGELFF; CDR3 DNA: TGTGCCAGCAGCTTGGGCGGGAGGGCCGCCACCGGGGAGCTGTTTTTT
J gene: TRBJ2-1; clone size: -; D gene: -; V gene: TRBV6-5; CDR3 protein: CASSYVGLNEQFF; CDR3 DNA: TGTGCCAGCAGTTACGTTGGCCTTAATGAGCAGTTCTTC
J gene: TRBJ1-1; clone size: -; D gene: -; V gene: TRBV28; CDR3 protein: CATLPGGRVGTEAFF; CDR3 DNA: TGTGCCACCTTACCGGGGGGCAGGGTCGGCACTGAAGCTTTCTTT
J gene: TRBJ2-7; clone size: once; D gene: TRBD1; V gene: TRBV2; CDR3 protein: CASSPGQVPRYEQYF; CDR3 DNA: TGTGCCAGCAGTCCGGGACAGGTCCCTCGCTACGAGCAGTACTTC
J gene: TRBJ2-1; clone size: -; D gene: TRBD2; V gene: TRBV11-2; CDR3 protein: CASSSGTSLLEQFF; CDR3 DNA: TGTGCCAGCAGCTCCGGGACTAGCCTACTTGAGCAGTTCTTC
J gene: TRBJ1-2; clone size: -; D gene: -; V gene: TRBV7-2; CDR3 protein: CASAPGGVEGYTF; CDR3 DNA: TGTGCCAGCGCCCCCGGCGGGGTGGAAGGCTACACCTTC
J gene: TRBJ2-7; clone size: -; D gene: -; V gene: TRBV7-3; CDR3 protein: CASSLGPQAYEQYF; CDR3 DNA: TGTGCCAGCAGCTTAGGGCCCCAGGCCTACGAGCAGTACTTC
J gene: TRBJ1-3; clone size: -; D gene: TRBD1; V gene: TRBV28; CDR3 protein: CASRATGGENTIYF; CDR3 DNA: TGTGCCAGCAGGGCGACAGGGGGCGAAAACACCATATATTTT
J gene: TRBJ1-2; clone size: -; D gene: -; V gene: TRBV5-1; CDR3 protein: CASSIEGRNYGYTF; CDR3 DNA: TGCGCCAGCAGCATTGAGGGTCGTAACTATGGCTACACCTTC
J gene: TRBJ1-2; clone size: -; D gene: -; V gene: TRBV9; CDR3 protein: CASRTGLDGYTF; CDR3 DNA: TGTGCCAGCAGAACAGGGCTGGATGGCTACACCTTC
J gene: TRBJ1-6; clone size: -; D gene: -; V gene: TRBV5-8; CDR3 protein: CASSLIGERGSPLHF; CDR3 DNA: TGTGCCAGCAGCCTGATAGGGGAAAGGGGTTCACCCCTCCACTTT
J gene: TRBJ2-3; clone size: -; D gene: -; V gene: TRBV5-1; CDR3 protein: CASSLLRGPNTQYF; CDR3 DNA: TGCGCCAGCAGCTTACTAAGAGGGCCAAATACGCAGTATTTT
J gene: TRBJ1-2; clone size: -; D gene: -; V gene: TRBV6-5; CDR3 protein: CASSYRQTNYGYTF; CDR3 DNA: TGTGCCAGCAGTTACCGACAGACGAACTATGGCTACACCTTC
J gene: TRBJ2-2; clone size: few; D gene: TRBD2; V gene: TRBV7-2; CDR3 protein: CASTEPSGSPGELFF; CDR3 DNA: TGTGCCAGCACAGAGCCTAGCGGGAGCCCCGGGGAGCTGTTTTTT
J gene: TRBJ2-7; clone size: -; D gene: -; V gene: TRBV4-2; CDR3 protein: CASSQGLWQAEGIVQYF; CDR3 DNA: TGTGCCAGCAGCCAAGGGCTCTGGCAGGCCGAGGGTATAGTGCAGTACTTC
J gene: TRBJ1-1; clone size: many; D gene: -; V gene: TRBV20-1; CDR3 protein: CSASSRYAFF; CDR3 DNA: TGCAGTGCTAGTTCCAGGTATGCTTTCTTT
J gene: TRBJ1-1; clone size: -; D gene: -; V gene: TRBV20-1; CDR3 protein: CSAPRQRGAFF; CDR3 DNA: TGCAGTGCCCCCAGGCAGCGAGGGGCTTTCTTT
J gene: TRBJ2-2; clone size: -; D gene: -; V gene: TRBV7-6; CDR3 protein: CASSLVREDGELFF; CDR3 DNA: TGTGCCAGCAGCTTAGTCAGGGAGGACGGGGAGCTGTTTTTT
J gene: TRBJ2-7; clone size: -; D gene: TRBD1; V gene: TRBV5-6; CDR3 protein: CASSLRHRGEQYF; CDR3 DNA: TGTGCCAGCAGCTTGCGCCACAGGGGCGAGCAGTACTTC
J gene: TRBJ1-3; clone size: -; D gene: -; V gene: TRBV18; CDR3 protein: CASSPTAGSGNTIYF; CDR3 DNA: TGTGCCAGCTCGCCCACTGCAGGCTCTGGAAACACCATATATTTT
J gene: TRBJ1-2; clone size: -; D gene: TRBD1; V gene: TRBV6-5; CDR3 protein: CASSHRTGEGYTF; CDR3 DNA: TGTGCCAGCAGTCATCGGACAGGGGAAGGCTACACCTTC
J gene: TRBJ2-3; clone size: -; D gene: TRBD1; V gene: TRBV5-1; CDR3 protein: CASSFTAPRGPDTQYF; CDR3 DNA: TGCGCCAGCAGTTTTACAGCCCCGAGGGGGCCAGATACGCAGTATTTT
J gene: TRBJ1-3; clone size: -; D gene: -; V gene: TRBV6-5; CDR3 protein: CASSGRGPTGNTIYF; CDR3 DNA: TGTGCCAGCAGTGGCAGAGGCCCAACTGGAAACACCATATATTTT
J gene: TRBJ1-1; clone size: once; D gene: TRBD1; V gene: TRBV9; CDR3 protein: CASSNRPGTGETEAFF; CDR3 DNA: TGTGCCAGCAGCAACCGCCCCGGGACAGGGGAGACTGAAGCTTTCTTT
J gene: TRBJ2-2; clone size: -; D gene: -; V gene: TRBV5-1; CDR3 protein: CASSFYGGNTGELFF; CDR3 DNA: TGCGCCAGCAGCTTCTACGGGGGGAACACCGGGGAGCTGTTTTTT
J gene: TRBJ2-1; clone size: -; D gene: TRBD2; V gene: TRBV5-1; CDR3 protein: CASSFLSGGRNEQFF; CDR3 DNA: TGCGCCAGCAGCTTTCTGTCGGGAGGGCGCAATGAGCAGTTCTTC
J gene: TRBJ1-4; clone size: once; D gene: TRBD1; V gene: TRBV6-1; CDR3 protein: CASSEQWDRGVGQANEKLFF; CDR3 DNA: TGTGCCAGCAGCGAACAATGGGACAGGGGGGTTGGCCAGGCTAATGAAAAACTGTTTTTT
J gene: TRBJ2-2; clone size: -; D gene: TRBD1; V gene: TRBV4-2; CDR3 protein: CASSRTGSSGELFF; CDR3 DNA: TGTGCCAGCAGCCGGACAGGGTCCTCCGGGGAGCTGTTTTTT
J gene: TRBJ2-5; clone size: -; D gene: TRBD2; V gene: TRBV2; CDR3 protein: CASSDGLRGADETQYF; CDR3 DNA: TGTGCCAGCAGTGATGGGTTGCGGGGGGCGGATGAGACCCAGTACTTC
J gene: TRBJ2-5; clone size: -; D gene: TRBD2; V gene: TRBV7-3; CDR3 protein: CASSLERGSKTQYF; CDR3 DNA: TGTGCCAGCAGCTTAGAGCGGGGTTCGAAGACCCAGTACTTC
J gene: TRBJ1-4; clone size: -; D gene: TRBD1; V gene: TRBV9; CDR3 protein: CASSVGTAHEKLFF; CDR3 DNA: TGTGCCAGCAGCGTCGGGACAGCTCATGAAAAACTGTTTTTT
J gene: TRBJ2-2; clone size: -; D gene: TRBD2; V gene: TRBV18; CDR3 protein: CASSPVTSGGAVGELFF; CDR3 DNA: TGTGCCAGCTCACCAGTGACTAGCGGGGGGGCCGTCGGGGAGCTGTTTTTT
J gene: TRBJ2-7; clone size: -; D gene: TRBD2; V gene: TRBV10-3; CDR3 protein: CALGAGGVYEQYF; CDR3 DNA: TGTGCCCTCGGGGCGGGAGGGGTCTACGAGCAGTACTTC